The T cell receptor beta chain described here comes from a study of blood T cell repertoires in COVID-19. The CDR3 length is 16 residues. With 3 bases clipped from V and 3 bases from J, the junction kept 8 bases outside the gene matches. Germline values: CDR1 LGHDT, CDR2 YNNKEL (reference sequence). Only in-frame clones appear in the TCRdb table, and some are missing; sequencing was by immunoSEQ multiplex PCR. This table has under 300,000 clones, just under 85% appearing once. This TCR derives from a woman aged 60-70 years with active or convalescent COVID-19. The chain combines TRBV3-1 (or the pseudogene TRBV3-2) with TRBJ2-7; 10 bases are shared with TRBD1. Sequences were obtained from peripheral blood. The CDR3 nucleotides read TGTGCCAGCAGCCATGGTGCTGACAGGGGGCTCTACGAGCAGTACTTC. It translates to CASSHGADRGLYEQYF.